This T cell receptor beta chain was recorded in a study of control samples from healthy donors and cancer patients. The assay was immunoSEQ multiplex PCR, and TCRdb's table has in-frame clones only and misses some. The table includes 130,000 to 150,000 clones, around 90% detected once. V lost 3 bases, J lost 0 bases, and 4 bases stayed unmatched. Per the germline V gene, CDR1 is GTSNPN and CDR2 is SVGIG (reference sequence). CDR3 length equals 15 residues. This chain links TRBV30 with TRBJ2-1, with 8 positions matching TRBD2. What was sequenced was blood. The receptor was isolated from a man aged 25-45 years in good health. The CDR3 is CAWSRGGSSYNEQFF. Here the CDR3 DNA reads TGTGCCTGGAGCCGGGGGGGTTCCTCCTACAATGAGCAGTTCTTC.